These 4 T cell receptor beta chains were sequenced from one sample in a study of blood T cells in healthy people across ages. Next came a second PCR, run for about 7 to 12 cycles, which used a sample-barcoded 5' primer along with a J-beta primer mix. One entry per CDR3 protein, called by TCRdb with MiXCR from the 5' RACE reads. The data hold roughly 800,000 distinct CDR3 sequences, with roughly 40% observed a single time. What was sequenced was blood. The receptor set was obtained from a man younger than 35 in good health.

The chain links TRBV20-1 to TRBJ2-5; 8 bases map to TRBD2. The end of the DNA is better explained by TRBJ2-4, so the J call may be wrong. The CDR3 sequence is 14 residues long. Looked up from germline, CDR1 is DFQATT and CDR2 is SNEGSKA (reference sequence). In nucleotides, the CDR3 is TGCAGTGCTTGGGCGGGGGGCTCCAAAAACATTCAGTACTTC. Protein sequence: CSAWAGGSKNIQYF.

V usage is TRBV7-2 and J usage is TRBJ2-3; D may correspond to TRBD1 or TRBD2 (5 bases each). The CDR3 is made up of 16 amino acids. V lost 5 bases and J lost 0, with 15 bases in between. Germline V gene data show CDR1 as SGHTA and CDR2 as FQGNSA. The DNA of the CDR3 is TGTGCCAGCAGCCCCGGGGCGACAGCTAGCACAGATACGCAGTATTTT. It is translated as CASSPGATASTDTQYF.

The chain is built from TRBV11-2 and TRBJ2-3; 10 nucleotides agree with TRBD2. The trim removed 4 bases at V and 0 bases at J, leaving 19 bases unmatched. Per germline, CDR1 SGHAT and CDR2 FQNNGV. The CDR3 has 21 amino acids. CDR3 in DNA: TGTGCCAGCAGCTCAACGGGAAGAGGGAGTAGCGGGGGGCCCAGCACAGATACGCAGTATTTT. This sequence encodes CASSSTGRGSSGGPSTDTQYF.

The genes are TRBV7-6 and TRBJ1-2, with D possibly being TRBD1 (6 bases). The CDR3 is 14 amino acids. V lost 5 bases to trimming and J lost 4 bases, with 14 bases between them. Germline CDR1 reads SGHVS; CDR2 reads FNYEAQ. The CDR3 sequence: CASSQPGQTYGYTF. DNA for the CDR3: TGTGCCAGCAGCCAACCCGGACAGACCTATGGCTACACCTTC. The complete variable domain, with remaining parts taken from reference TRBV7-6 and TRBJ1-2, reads GAGVSQSPRYKVTKRGQDVALRCDPISGHVSLYWYRQALGQGPEFLTYFNYEAQQDKSGLPNDRFSAERPEGSISTLTIQRTEQRDSAMYRCASSQPGQTYGYTFGSGTRLTVV.